A selection of T cell receptor beta chains follows, all from one sample in a study of shared clonotypes between healthy human individuals. Libraries were prepared by immunoSEQ multiplex PCR; TCRdb keeps only in-frame clonotypes and omits some of them. The sample shows more than 1 million clones, roughly 74% of them seen only once. Sequencing was carried out using memory CD4+ T cells from PBMCs. These receptors were obtained from a man between 18 and 29 years old in good health. Some clones in this sample may be carry-over from other donors' samples. Each CDR3 is given with its conserved first and last residue. Fields, in order: J gene, V gene, clone size, D gene, CDR3 protein, CDR3 DNA. D genes are given only for firm matches. Not every row has a clone size; where given, it reads once, few, many or a size class.

J: TRBJ2-1; V: TRBV7-3; size: NA; D: TRBD2; CDR3: CASSLRTSGRVGEQFF; DNA: TGTGCCAGCAGCTTGAGGACTAGCGGGAGAGTCGGTGAGCAGTTCTTC
J: TRBJ2-7; V: TRBV21-1; size: NA; D: NA; CDR3: CASSKVGAGLTYEQYF; DNA: TGTGCCAGCAGCAAAGTGGGGGCAGGATTAACCTACGAGCAGTACTTC
J: TRBJ1-2; V: TRBV18; size: NA; D: NA; CDR3: CASSQGTVNYGYTF; DNA: TGTGCCAGCTCGCAAGGGACGGTCAACTATGGCTACACCTTC
J: TRBJ2-7; V: TRBV2; size: NA; D: NA; CDR3: CASSEAGYSYEQYF; DNA: TGTGCCAGCAGTGAGGCAGGTTATTCCTACGAGCAGTACTTC
J: TRBJ1-2; V: TRBV19; size: NA; D: NA; CDR3: CASSYRDGRANYGYTF; DNA: TGTGCCAGTAGTTACCGGGACGGACGAGCTAACTATGGCTACACCTTC
J: TRBJ2-7; V: TRBV5-4; size: NA; D: NA; CDR3: CASSLPGSSGLAGEQYF; DNA: TGTGCCAGCAGCTTGCCGGGCAGCTCGGGGCTAGCCGGCGAGCAGTACTTC
J: TRBJ2-7; V: TRBV5-1; size: NA; D: NA; CDR3: CASSLGGSGEQYF; DNA: TGCGCCAGCAGCTTGGGCGGGTCGGGGGAGCAGTACTTC
J: TRBJ1-2; V: TRBV7-2; size: few; D: NA; CDR3: CASSLRGGPNYGYTF; DNA: TGTGCCAGCAGCTTAAGGGGGGGGCCTAACTATGGCTACACCTTC
J: TRBJ2-1; V: TRBV7-2; size: NA; D: TRBD2; CDR3: CASSLSSSGRVIYNEQFF; DNA: TGTGCCAGCAGCTTAAGTTCCAGCGGGAGGGTTATCTACAATGAGCAGTTCTTC
J: TRBJ1-2; V: TRBV28; size: NA; D: NA; CDR3: CASSWSGRQTYGYTF; DNA: TGTGCCAGCAGTTGGTCAGGGCGCCAGACCTATGGCTACACCTTC
J: TRBJ2-7; V: TRBV5-1; size: NA; D: NA; CDR3: CASSFEGGAREQYF; DNA: TGCGCCAGCAGCTTCGAAGGTGGGGCTCGCGAGCAGTACTTC
J: TRBJ1-1; V: TRBV28; size: many; D: NA; CDR3: CASSKGRDREAFF; DNA: TGTGCCAGCAGTAAAGGGAGGGACCGGGAAGCTTTCTTT
J: TRBJ2-3; V: TRBV4-3; size: NA; D: TRBD1; CDR3: CASSHRQGEGTDTQYF; DNA: TGCGCCAGCAGCCACCGACAGGGTGAGGGCACAGATACGCAGTATTTT
J: TRBJ2-3; V: TRBV28; size: NA; D: TRBD1; CDR3: CASSALGQGVSTDTQYF; DNA: TGTGCCAGCAGTGCCTTAGGACAGGGGGTGAGCACAGATACGCAGTATTTT
J: TRBJ2-7; V: TRBV30; size: few; D: TRBD2; CDR3: CAWATGGRGPYEQYF; DNA: TGTGCCTGGGCAACAGGCGGGAGGGGACCCTACGAGCAGTACTTC
J: TRBJ2-3; V: TRBV11-2; size: NA; D: TRBD1; CDR3: CASSLALTGGVADTQYF; DNA: TGTGCCAGCAGCTTAGCCCTCACAGGGGGAGTGGCAGATACGCAGTATTTT
J: TRBJ2-3; V: TRBV14; size: NA; D: NA; CDR3: CASSQGLSQYF; DNA: TGTGCCAGCAGCCAAGGACTCTCGCAGTATTTT
J: TRBJ1-1; V: TRBV6-6; size: NA; D: TRBD1; CDR3: CASSYQGENTEAFF; DNA: TGTGCCAGCAGTTATCAGGGGGAGAACACTGAAGCTTTCTTT
J: TRBJ1-2; V: TRBV6-5; size: few; D: TRBD1; CDR3: CASRPTGVFYGYTF; DNA: TGTGCCAGCAGACCGACAGGGGTTTTCTATGGCTACACCTTC
J: TRBJ2-1; V: TRBV19; size: NA; D: NA; CDR3: CASSIGRLANYNEQFF; DNA: TGTGCCAGTAGTATAGGGCGGCTAGCGAATTACAATGAGCAGTTCTTC
J: TRBJ2-3; V: TRBV19; size: NA; D: TRBD1; CDR3: CASSTRTGVRGDTQYF; DNA: TGTGCCAGTAGTACCCGGACAGGGGTCCGCGGAGATACGCAGTATTTT
J: TRBJ2-7; V: TRBV6-9; size: NA; D: TRBD2; CDR3: CASSGTSGRAYEQYF; DNA: TGTGCCAGCAGTGGAACTAGCGGGAGGGCCTACGAGCAGTACTTC
J: TRBJ2-1; V: TRBV28; size: NA; D: NA; CDR3: CASSQQLRYGEQFF; DNA: TGTGCCAGCAGCCAACAGCTACGATACGGTGAGCAGTTCTTC
J: TRBJ2-7; V: TRBV7-9; size: NA; D: NA; CDR3: CASSPPSYEQYF; DNA: TGTGCCAGCAGCCCCCCTTCCTACGAGCAGTACTTC
J: TRBJ2-7; V: TRBV10-3; size: NA; D: TRBD1; CDR3: CAISDQDRAYEQYF; DNA: TGTGCCATCAGCGATCAGGACAGGGCCTACGAGCAGTACTTC
J: TRBJ1-2; V: TRBV27; size: NA; D: NA; CDR3: CASSSTDRLGNTF; DNA: TGTGCCAGCAGTTCTACCGACAGGTTGGGGAACACCTTC
J: TRBJ2-7; V: TRBV30; size: NA; D: NA; CDR3: CAWSVRSVGEQYF; DNA: TGTGCCTGGAGTGTACGAAGCGTTGGCGAGCAGTACTTC
J: TRBJ2-7; V: TRBV4-1; size: NA; D: NA; CDR3: CASSRRWEVSSYEQYF; DNA: TGCGCCAGCAGCCGGAGGTGGGAAGTCAGCTCCTACGAGCAGTACTTC
J: TRBJ2-3; V: TRBV29-1; size: NA; D: TRBD1; CDR3: CSVVQGAGDTQYF; DNA: TGCAGCGTTGTACAGGGGGCCGGAGATACGCAGTATTTT
J: TRBJ2-3; V: TRBV7-9; size: once; D: NA; CDR3: CASSVLERRTDTQYF; DNA: TGTGCCAGCAGCGTTCTTGAACGGCGCACAGATACGCAGTATTTT
J: TRBJ2-7; V: TRBV10-2; size: NA; D: NA; CDR3: CASSENSYEQYF; DNA: TGCGCCAGCAGTGAAAACTCCTACGAGCAGTACTTC
J: TRBJ2-3; V: TRBV7-2; size: NA; D: NA; CDR3: CASSPNRGPDTQYF; DNA: TGTGCCAGCAGCCCGAATAGGGGCCCAGATACGCAGTATTTT
J: TRBJ2-7; V: TRBV19; size: NA; D: TRBD2; CDR3: CASSIIAGGPHEQYF; DNA: TGTGCCAGTAGTATTATAGCGGGAGGGCCTCACGAGCAGTACTTC
J: TRBJ2-5; V: TRBV15; size: NA; D: TRBD1; CDR3: CATSPRGPGQETQYF; DNA: TGTGCCACCAGCCCCAGGGGGCCCGGCCAAGAGACCCAGTACTTC
J: TRBJ2-5; V: TRBV29-1; size: many; D: NA; CDR3: CSVVLASETQYF; DNA: TGCAGCGTTGTTCTAGCTTCAGAGACCCAGTACTTC
J: TRBJ2-1; V: TRBV29-1; size: NA; D: TRBD2; CDR3: CSVRTSGTSRPYNEQFF; DNA: TGCAGCGTTCGGACTAGCGGGACCTCTAGACCTTACAATGAGCAGTTCTTC
J: TRBJ1-2; V: TRBV28; size: NA; D: TRBD1; CDR3: CASSLRDSRGYTF; DNA: TGTGCCAGCAGTCTACGGGACAGCCGTGGCTACACCTTC
J: TRBJ2-7; V: TRBV7-8; size: NA; D: NA; CDR3: CASSAGHAPYEQYF; DNA: TGTGCCAGCAGCGCGGGACACGCTCCCTACGAGCAGTACTTC